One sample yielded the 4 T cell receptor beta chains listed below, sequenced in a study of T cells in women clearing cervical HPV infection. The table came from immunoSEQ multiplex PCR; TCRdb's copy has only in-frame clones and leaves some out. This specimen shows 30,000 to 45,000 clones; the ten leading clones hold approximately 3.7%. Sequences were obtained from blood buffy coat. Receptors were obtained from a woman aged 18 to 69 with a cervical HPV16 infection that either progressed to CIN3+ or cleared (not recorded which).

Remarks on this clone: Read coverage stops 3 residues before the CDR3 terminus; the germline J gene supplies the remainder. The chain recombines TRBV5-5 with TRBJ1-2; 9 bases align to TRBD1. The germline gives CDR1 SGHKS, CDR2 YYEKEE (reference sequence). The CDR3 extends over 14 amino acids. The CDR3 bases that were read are TGTGCCAGCAGCTTGAGGGACAGGGCCGGCGGC. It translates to CASSLRDRAGG. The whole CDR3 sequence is CASSLRDRAGGYTF.

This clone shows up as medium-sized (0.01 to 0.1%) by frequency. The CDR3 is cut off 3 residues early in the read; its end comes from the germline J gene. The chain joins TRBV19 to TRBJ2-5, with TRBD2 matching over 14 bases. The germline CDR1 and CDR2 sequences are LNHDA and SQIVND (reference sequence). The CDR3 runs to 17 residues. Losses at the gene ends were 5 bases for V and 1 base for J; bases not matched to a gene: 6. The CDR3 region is CASSPGTSGSLQETQYF. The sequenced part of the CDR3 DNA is TGTGCCAGTAGTCCCGGGACTAGCGGGAGTCTCCAAGAGACC.

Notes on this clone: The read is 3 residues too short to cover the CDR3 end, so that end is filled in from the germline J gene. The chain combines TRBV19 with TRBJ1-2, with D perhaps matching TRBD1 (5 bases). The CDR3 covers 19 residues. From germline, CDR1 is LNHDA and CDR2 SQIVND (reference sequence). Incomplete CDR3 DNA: TGTGCCAGTAGTGTTCGGATGCGGGGCCCCCCTGAGGCCAAAAACATC. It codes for CASSVRMRGPPEAKNI. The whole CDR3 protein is CASSVRMRGPPEAKNIYTF.

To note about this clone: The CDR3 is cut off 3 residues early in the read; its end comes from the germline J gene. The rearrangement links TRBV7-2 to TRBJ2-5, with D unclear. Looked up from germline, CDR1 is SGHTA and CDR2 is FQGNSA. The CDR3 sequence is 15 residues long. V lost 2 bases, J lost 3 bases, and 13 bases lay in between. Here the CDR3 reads CASSLTAQREETQYF. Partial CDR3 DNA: TGTGCCAGCAGCTTAACAGCACAACGCGAAGAGACC.